These 4 T cell receptor beta chains share one sample of origin, sequenced in a study of blood T cell repertoires in COVID-19. TCRdb's table, derived via immunoSEQ multiplex PCR, lists solely in-frame clones and lacks some. The sample has about 44,000 clones; 87% are singletons. The sample comprised peripheral blood. The source is an elderly woman in a cohort sampled during active or convalescent COVID-19.

This chain connects TRBV5-1 to TRBJ2-2; the match to TRBD2 covers 8 bases. The CDR3 length is 15 residues. V dropped 3 bases and J dropped 10; count of bases not matched to a gene: 11. Germline V gives CDR1 SGHRS, CDR2 YFSETQ. This CDR3 is CASSWSGDGGAELFF. DNA of the CDR3: TGCGCCAGCAGCTGGTCCGGGGACGGGGGGGCGGAGCTGTTTTTT. Drawing the rest from reference TRBV5-1 and TRBJ2-2, the complete variable domain is KAGVTQTPRYLIKTRGQQVTLSCSPISGHRSVSWYQQTPGQGLQFLFEYFSETQRNKGNFPGRFSGRQFSNSRSEMNVSTLELGDSALYLCASSWSGDGGAELFFGEGSRLTVL.

The rearrangement links TRBV4-1 to TRBJ2-7, with D tentatively TRBD2 (6 bases). The CDR3 is 14 amino acids. Per the germline V gene, CDR1 is MGHRA and CDR2 is YSYEKL. Trimming cost V 4 bases and J 2 bases, with 12 bases left between them. The CDR3 DNA sequence: TGCGCCAGCAGCCTCCGGGACTTAACCTACGAGCAGTACTTC. Translation: CASSLRDLTYEQYF.

The gene calls are TRBV10-3 and TRBJ2-7; 8 positions agree with TRBD2. CDR3 size: 15 residues. Germline values: CDR1 ENHRY, CDR2 SYGVKD. V shed 11 bases and J 5 bases; nucleotides not matched to a gene: 17. The CDR3, as DNA: TGTGCCGCGAATAGCGGGATTGTCACTGGGGACGAGCAGTACTTC. Translation gives CAANSGIVTGDEQYF.

CDR3 DNA: TGCGCCAGCAGCTTGGGGGCGGGGCCCCCCTACGAGCAGTACTTC. This gives the protein CASSLGAGPPYEQYF. The chain joins TRBV5-1 to TRBJ2-7, with D possibly being TRBD2 (6 bases). CDR3 length equals 15 residues. Trimming stripped 0 bases from V and 2 bases from J, with 12 bases between. Per the germline V gene, CDR1 is SGHRS and CDR2 is YFSETQ.